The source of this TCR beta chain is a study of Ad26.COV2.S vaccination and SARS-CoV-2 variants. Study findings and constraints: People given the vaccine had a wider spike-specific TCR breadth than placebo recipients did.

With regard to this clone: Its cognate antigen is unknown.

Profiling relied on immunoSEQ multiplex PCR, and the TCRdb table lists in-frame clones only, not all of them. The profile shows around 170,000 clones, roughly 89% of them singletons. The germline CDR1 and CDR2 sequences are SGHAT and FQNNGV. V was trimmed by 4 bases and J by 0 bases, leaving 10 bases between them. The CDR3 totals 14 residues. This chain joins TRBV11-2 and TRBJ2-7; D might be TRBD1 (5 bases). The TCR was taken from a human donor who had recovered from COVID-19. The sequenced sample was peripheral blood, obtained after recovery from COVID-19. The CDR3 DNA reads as TGTGCCAGCAGCTGGGGCACCTCCTCCTACGAGCAGTACTTC. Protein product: CASSWGTSSYEQYF. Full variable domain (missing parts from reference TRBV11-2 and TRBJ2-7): EAGVAQSPRYKIIEKRQSVAFWCNPISGHATLYWYQQILGQGPKLLIQFQNNGVVDDSQLPKDRFSAERLKGVDSTLKIQPAKLEDSAVYLCASSWGTSSYEQYFGPGTRLTVT.